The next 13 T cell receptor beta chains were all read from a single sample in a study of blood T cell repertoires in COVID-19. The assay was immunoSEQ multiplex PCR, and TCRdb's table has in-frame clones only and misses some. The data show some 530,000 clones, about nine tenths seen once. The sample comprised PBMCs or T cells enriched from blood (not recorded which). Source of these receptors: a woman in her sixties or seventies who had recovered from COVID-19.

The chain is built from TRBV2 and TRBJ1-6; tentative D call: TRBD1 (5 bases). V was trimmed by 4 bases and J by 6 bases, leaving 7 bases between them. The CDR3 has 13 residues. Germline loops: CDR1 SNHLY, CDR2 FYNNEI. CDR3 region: CASSGTPNSPLHF. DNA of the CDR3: TGTGCCAGCAGTGGGACACCTAATTCACCCCTCCACTTT. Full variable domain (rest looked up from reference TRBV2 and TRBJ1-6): EPEVTQTPSHQVTQMGQEVILRCVPISNHLYFYWYRQILGQKVEFLVSFYNNEISEKSEIFDDQFSVERPDGSNFTLKIRSTKLEDSAMYFCASSGTPNSPLHFGNGTRLTVT.

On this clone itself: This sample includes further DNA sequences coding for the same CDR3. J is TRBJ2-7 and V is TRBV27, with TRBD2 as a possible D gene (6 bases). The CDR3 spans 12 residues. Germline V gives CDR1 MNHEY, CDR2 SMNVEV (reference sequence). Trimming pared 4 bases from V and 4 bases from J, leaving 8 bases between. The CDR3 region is CASSSGGYEQYF. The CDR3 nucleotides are TGTGCCAGCAGTTCCGGAGGGTACGAGCAGTACTTC.

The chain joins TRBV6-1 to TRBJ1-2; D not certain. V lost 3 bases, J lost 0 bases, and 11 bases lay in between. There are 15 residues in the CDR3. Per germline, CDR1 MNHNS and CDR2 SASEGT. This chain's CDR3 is CASSDLRMANYGYTF. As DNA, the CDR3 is TGTGCCAGCAGTGATCTCAGGATGGCTAACTATGGCTACACCTTC.

The DNA for the CDR3 is TGCGCCAGCAGCTCCGAGACAGGGTACAGCGAAAAACTGTTTTTT. As protein: CASSSETGYSEKLFF. V gene TRBV5-1 combines with J gene TRBJ1-4; 7 bases are shared with TRBD1. J was trimmed by 8 bases and V by 3 bases; bases with no gene match: 10. The V gene's germline CDR1 is SGHRS and CDR2 YFSETQ. There are 15 residues in the CDR3.

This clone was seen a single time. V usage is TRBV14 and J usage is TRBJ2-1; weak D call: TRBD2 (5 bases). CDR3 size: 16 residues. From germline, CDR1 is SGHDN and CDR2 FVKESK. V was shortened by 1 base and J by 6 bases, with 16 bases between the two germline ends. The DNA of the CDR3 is TGTGCCAGCAGCCAAGTCTTATTTTCGGGGATCAATGAGCAGTTCTTC. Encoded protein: CASSQVLFSGINEQFF.

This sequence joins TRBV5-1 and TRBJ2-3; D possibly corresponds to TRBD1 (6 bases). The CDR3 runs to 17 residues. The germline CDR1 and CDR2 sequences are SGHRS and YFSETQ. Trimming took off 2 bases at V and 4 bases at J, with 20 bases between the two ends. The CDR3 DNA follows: TGCGCCAGCAGCTTAAGATTCCGGGACACCCCCCCAGATACGCAGTATTTT. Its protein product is CASSLRFRDTPPDTQYF.

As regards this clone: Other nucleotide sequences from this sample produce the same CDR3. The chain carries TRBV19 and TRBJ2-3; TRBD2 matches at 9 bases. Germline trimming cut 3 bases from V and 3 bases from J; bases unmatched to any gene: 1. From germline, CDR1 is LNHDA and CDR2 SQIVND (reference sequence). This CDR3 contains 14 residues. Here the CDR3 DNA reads TGTGCCAGTAGTATTAGCGGGGGAACAGATACGCAGTATTTT. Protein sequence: CASSISGGTDTQYF.

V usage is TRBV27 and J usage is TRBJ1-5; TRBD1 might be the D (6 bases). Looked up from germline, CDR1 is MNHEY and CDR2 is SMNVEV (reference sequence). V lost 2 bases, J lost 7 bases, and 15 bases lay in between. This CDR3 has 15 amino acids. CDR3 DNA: TGTGCCAGCAGTTTAATATCGGGGGGGCAGCAGCCCCAGCATTTT. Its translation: CASSLISGGQQPQHF.

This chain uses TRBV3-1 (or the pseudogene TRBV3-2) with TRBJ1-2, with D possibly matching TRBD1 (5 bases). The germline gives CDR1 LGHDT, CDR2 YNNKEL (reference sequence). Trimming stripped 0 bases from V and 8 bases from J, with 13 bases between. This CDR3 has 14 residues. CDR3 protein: CASSQDEGRAGYTF. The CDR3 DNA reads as TGTGCCAGCAGCCAAGATGAAGGCAGGGCGGGCTACACCTTC.

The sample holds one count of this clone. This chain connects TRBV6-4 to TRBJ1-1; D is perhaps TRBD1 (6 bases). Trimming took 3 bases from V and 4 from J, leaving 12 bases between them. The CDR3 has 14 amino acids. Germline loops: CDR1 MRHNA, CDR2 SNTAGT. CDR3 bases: TGTGCCAGCAGTGATGGGGGCGGGGGCACTGAAGCTTTCTTT. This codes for CASSDGGGGTEAFF.

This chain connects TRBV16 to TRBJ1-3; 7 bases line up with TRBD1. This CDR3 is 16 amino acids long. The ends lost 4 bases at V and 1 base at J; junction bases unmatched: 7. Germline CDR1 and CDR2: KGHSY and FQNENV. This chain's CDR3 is CASSLKSTGSGNTIYF. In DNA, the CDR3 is TGTGCCAGCAGCCTTAAATCGACAGGGTCTGGAAACACCATATATTTT. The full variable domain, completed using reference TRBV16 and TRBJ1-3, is GEEVAQTPKHLVRGEGQKAKLYCAPIKGHSYVFWYQQVLKNEFKFLISFQNENVFDETGMPKERFSAKCLPNSPCSLEIQATKLEDSAVYFCASSLKSTGSGNTIYFGEGSWLTVV.

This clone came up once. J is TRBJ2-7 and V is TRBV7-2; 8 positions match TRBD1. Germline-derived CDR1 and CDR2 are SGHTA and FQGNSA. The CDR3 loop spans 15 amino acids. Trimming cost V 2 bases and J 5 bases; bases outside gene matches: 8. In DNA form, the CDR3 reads TGTGCCAGCAGCTTAACAGGGGGATATGTGGACGAGCAGTACTTC. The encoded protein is CASSLTGGYVDEQYF.

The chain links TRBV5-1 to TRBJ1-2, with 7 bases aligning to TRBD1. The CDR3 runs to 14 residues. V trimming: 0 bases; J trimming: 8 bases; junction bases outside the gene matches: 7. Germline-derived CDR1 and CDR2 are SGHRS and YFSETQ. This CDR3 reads CASSLVNRGDGYTF. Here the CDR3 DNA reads TGCGCCAGCAGCTTGGTCAACAGGGGTGACGGCTACACCTTC. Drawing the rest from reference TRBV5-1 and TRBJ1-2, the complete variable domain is KAGVTQTPRYLIKTRGQQVTLSCSPISGHRSVSWYQQTPGQGLQFLFEYFSETQRNKGNFPGRFSGRQFSNSRSEMNVSTLELGDSALYLCASSLVNRGDGYTFGSGTRLTVV.